This T cell receptor (beta chain) was found in a study of identical twins. TCRdb re-called the 5' RACE reads through MiXCR, storing one row per CDR3 protein. The sample includes about 890,000 distinct CDR3 sequences, around 12% of them seen just once. The CDR3 totals 14 residues, both ends included. Turning to this clonotype: Its specificity is unknown. The DNA is left out, because the CDR3 cannot be placed on it with certainty; the CDR3 is given as TCRdb lists it.

Points from the study as a whole: Potential partial confounding of zero-insertion analyses by invariant MAIT and iNKT cells was noted. Insertions ran lower in abundant cord blood beta clonotypes, though not in memory repertoires.

The sample was also linked to a second study, of yellow fever vaccine responses in identical twins.

Sequenced sample: PBMCs. The genes are TRBV7-5 and TRBJ2-2. TRBV7-5 is classified as a pseudogene. The sequence was collected from a woman aged 18-29 years in good health. The CDR3 sequence is CISVSEYPSGELFF.